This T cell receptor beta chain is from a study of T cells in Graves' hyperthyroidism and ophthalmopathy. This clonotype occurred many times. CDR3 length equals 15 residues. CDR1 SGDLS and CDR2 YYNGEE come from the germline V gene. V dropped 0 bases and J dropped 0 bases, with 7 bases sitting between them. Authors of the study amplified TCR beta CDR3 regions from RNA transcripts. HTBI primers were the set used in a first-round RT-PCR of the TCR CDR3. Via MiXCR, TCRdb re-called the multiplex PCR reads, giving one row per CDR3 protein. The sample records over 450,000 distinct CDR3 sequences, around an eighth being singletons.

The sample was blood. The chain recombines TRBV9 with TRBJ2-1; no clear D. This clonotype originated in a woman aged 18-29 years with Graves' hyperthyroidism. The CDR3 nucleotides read TGTGCCAGCAGCGTAGGGTGGGACTCCTACAATGAGCAGTTCTTC. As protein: CASSVGWDSYNEQFF.